The entry below describes one TCR beta chain. Its antigen is still unknown. Relative to the germline gene, one junction end is altered; a read error may explain this. This sample was included in a study of breast tumors, draining lymph nodes, adjacent tissues. Study-wide points: The data were judged consistent with most tumor T cells coming from lymph node and expanding in tumor. Luminal-like breast cancer showed significantly greater tumor-nontumor repertoire similarity than basal-like breast cancer did.

TCRdb recomputed calls from the multiplex PCR reads with MiXCR, one row per CDR3 protein. The table records 100,000 or so distinct CDR3 sequences, around 21% of them present only once. Samples came from axillary lymph nodes draining the breast cancer. Sequences were obtained from axillary lymph node tissue. The clonotype comes from a female donor with breast cancer. Some clones in this sample may be carry-over from other donors' samples.

The CDR3 protein is CSARVPDPGRAGELSF. The DNA of the CDR3 is TGCAGTGCTAGGGTCCCCGACCCAGGGCGTGCCGGGGAGCTGTCTTTT. V is TRBV20-1 and J is TRBJ2-2, with D tentatively TRBD1 or TRBD2 (5 bases each). CDR3 length equals 16 residues. Looked up from germline, CDR1 is DFQATT and CDR2 is SNEGSKA (reference sequence).